The 13 T cell receptor beta chains below were found in one sample sequenced in a study of tumor-infiltrating lymphocytes in primary liver carcinoma (dated by TCRdb to 2016 to 2017). TCRdb records Illumina HiSeq 2500 as the sequencer. TCRbeta-specific cDNA was reverse-transcribed from roughly 500 ng total RNA using a constant-region primer and ProtoScript II reverse transcriptase. TCRbeta libraries were built with three nested multiplex PCR rounds, a slightly modified ARM-PCR procedure. Each of the first two PCR rounds ran for approximately 10 cycles and used multiplex TRBV1-TRBV30 forward primers together with a Cbeta reverse primer. Clones were called with MiXCR by TCRdb after fastp trimmed the public reads at Q25, and only in-frame beta chains were retained. Identical CDR3 proteins give one entry, which carries the most common genes and DNA. The sample table shows some 180,000 distinct CDR3 sequences, and around four fifths are seen once. The ten largest clonotypes hold roughly 18% of the sample.

Total RNA and DNA were co-extracted without cell sorting from around 20-30 mg of bulk tissue using the AllPrep DNA/RNA mini kit. What was sequenced was tumor tissue from primary liver carcinoma. These receptors were obtained from a man in his forties with primary liver carcinoma and hepatitis B virus infection.

For this clonotype: At one of its ends the junction is not consistent with the germline gene, which may arise from a read error. The chain recombines TRBV28 with TRBJ2-7, with 10 bases identical to TRBD1. There are 16 residues in the CDR3. The V gene's germline CDR1 is MDHEN and CDR2 SYDVKM. CDR3 DNA: TGTCCCAGCAGCATCCTACCGGGACAGGGGAACTACGAGCAGTACTTC. Protein: CPSSILPGQGNYEQYF.

In the case of this clonotype: Mismatch with germline at one junction end may stem from a read error. The chain links TRBV4-2 to TRBJ2-1; 7 bases line up with TRBD1. The CDR3 length is 17 residues. The germline gives CDR1 LGHNA, CDR2 YNFKEQ. CDR3 coding DNA: TGTACCAGCAGCCAAGATCAGGGCCCGGGACAGCACAATGAGCAGTTATTC. It codes for CTSSQDQGPGQHNEQLF.

To note about this clonotype: A junction end diverges from the germline sequence, so it may reflect a read error. The chain recombines TRBV4-3 with TRBJ1-6; TRBD1 aligns across 10 bases. The CDR3 spans 16 residues. Per the germline V gene, CDR1 is LGHNA and CDR2 is YSLEER. CDR3 loop: CTSSFWDRGRNSPLHF. In DNA form, the CDR3 reads TGTACCAGCAGCTTCTGGGACAGGGGAAGGAATTCACCCCTCCACTTT.

This clonotype was observed a handful of times. The chain is built from TRBV29-1 and TRBJ2-7; maybe TRBD2 (5 bases). CDR3 length equals 13 residues. With 6 bases removed from V and 7 bases from J, the gap between germline ends came to 19 bases. CDR1 SQVTM and CDR2 ANQGSEA come from the germline V gene. The CDR3 loop reads CSVSAVSFYEQYF. The CDR3 coding sequence is TGCAGCGTCTCAGCGGTGAGCTTCTATGAGCAGTACTTC.

Comments on this clonotype: One end of the junction fails to match germline, which may point to a read error. The rearrangement joins TRBV4-1 to TRBJ2-2; D may be TRBD1 or TRBD2 (7 bases each). CDR1 and CDR2 (germline): MGHRA, YSYEKL. The CDR3 covers 15 residues. The CDR3 coding sequence is TGTGCCAGCAGCCTCCAGGGGGAGGGCTCCGGGGAGCTGTCTTTT. It codes for CASSLQGEGSGELSF.

A remark on this clonotype: Germline is not matched at one junction end, which may reflect a read error. The chain links TRBV4-3 to TRBJ2-1; D is ambiguous. The CDR3 sequence is 14 residues long. Germline CDR1 reads LGHNA; CDR2 reads YSLEER. The CDR3 sequence: CASSQGRTNNAQFF. The CDR3 DNA reads TGCGCCAGCAGCCAGGGCAGGACCAACAATGCGCAGTTCTTT.

About this clonotype: One junction end disagrees with the germline gene, perhaps due to a read error. The chain employs TRBV11-2 and TRBJ2-7; perhaps TRBD1 as D (5 bases). This CDR3 comprises 12 residues. The germline V gene has CDR1 SGHAT and CDR2 FQNNGV. CDR3 residues: CPSSPWGYEQCF. For the CDR3, the DNA is TGTCCCAGCAGTCCTTGGGGCTACGAGCAGTGTTTC.

The rearrangement links TRBV6-2 or TRBV6-3 to TRBJ2-7; TRBD1 agrees at 7 bases. J gave up 3 bases and V 9 bases, and 17 bases lay outside the gene matches. Germline assignment: CDR1 MNHEY and CDR2 SVGEGT. The CDR3 spans 16 residues. The CDR3 protein is CASTYSTQGNRYEQYF. Here the CDR3 DNA reads TGTGCCAGTACTTACTCGACACAGGGGAATCGCTACGAGCAGTACTTC.

On this clonotype itself: One end of the junction fails to match germline, which may point to a read error. This rearrangement joins TRBV4-3 to TRBJ2-2; D is uncertain. Per germline, CDR1 LGHNA and CDR2 YSLEER. The CDR3 is 17 amino acids. This CDR3 is CASSHQPYGDESGELFF. CDR3 nucleotides: TGCGCCAGCAGCCACCAACCATATGGGGATGAGTCCGGAGAGCTGTTTTTT.

V gene TRBV11-1 combines with J gene TRBJ2-2, with TRBD2 matching 8 bases. The V and J ends lost 5 bases and 12 bases, in that order; junction bases with no gene match: 14. The CDR3 is made up of 15 amino acids. Germline V gene sequence: CDR1 SGHAT, CDR2 FQDESV (reference sequence). DNA of the CDR3: TGTGCCAGCAGCCTTAGCGGGGCGAACACCAGGAAGCTGTTTTTT. It yields the protein CASSLSGANTRKLFF.

In this sample, this clonotype turned up many times. This chain connects TRBV14 to TRBJ2-6; D not certain. The germline V gene has CDR1 SGHDN and CDR2 FVKESK. Between the trimmed V and J ends, which lost 0 bases and 0 bases, there was a span of 18 bases. This CDR3 spans 20 amino acids. The CDR3, as DNA: TGTGCCAGCAGCCAAGATACGGTATCGACTCTTAGCTCTGGGGCCAACGTCCTGACTTTC. This gives the protein CASSQDTVSTLSSGANVLTF.

A word on this clonotype: Without the conserved terminal phenylalanine or tryptophan, this CDR3 likely stems from a read error. For the CDR3, the DNA is TGTGCCAGCAGTTGCAGGGTGGACTCACCCCTCCACCTT. Amino acids: CASSCRVDSPLHL. The rearrangement uses TRBV28 and TRBJ1-6; perhaps TRBD1 as D (5 bases). Germline assignment: CDR1 MDHEN and CDR2 SYDVKM. The CDR3 is 13 amino acids. V lost 4 bases and J lost 10, with 11 bases in between.

Turning to this clonotype: A much larger clone lies a single base off, so this may be a read error. This rearrangement joins TRBV2 to TRBJ2-1; D not certain. The CDR3 is 11 amino acids. Trimming removed 6 bases at V and 5 bases at J, with 5 bases between. The germline CDR1 and CDR2 sequences are SNHLY and FYNNEI. The CDR3 DNA reads as TGTGCCAGCAGGGAGAACAATGAGCAGTTCTTC. Translated: CASRENNEQFF. Based on the CDR3 plus reference TRBV2 and TRBJ2-1, the full variable domain is EPEVTQTPSHQVTQMGQEVILRCVPISNHLYFYWYRQILGQKVEFLVSFYNNEISEKSEIFDDQFSVERPDGSNFTLKIRSTKLEDSAMYFCASRENNEQFFGPGTRLTVL.